These 23 T cell receptor beta chains originate from one sample sequenced in a study of blood T cell repertoires in COVID-19. This table comes from immunoSEQ multiplex PCR, and its TCRdb copy is limited to in-frame clones, with some not included. The table shows around 40,000 clones, with 87% occurring only once. Sequenced: peripheral blood. The source of these receptors is a man aged 45 to 65 with active or convalescent COVID-19.

This clone was observed many times. The chain uses TRBV2 and TRBJ2-7, with 11 bases aligning to TRBD2. V shed 3 bases, J shed 5 bases, and the junction held 6 bases outside the gene matches. There are 15 residues in the CDR3. CDR1 is SNHLY, CDR2 FYNNEI, per germline. The CDR3 bases are TGTGCCAGCAGTGATATCGGACTAGCGGGCCACGAGCAGTACGTC. Translating it yields CASSDIGLAGHEQYV.

The chain has TRBV5-4 and TRBJ2-5, with D perhaps matching TRBD1 (6 bases). CDR1 and CDR2 from the germline V gene are SGHNT and YYREEE (reference sequence). V lost 5 bases to trimming and J lost 4 bases, with 15 bases between them. The CDR3 extends over 14 amino acids. The CDR3, as DNA: TGTGCCAGCAGTTTAGGACAGCAACCAGAGACCCAGTACTTC. Protein: CASSLGQQPETQYF.

The chain is built from TRBV6-5 and TRBJ1-1; no reliable D call. The germline V gene encodes CDR1 MNHEY and CDR2 SVGAGI. Between the trimmed V and J ends, which lost 0 bases and 1 base, there was a span of 6 bases. CDR3 length: 14 residues. The CDR3 coding sequence is TGTGCCAGCAGTTACTCAGGAGCGAACACTGAAGCTTTCTTT. The encoded protein is CASSYSGANTEAFF.

The rearrangement links TRBV2 to TRBJ2-3, with D possibly TRBD2 on 6 matching bases. This CDR3 region has 13 residues. Trimming cost V 5 bases and J 9 bases, with 15 bases left between them. Germline CDR1 is SNHLY and CDR2 is FYNNEI. The CDR3 region has the DNA TGTGCCAGCAGTTCGGGACTCCTAAAAACGCAGTATTTT. Protein sequence: CASSSGLLKTQYF.

This chain uses TRBV7-3 with TRBJ2-3, with 7 bases fitting TRBD1. CDR1 is SGHTA and CDR2 is FQGTGA in the germline V gene. There are 13 residues in the CDR3. The CDR3 DNA reads TGTGCTACAGCCAGGGGGTTTTCAGATACGCAGTATTTT. It yields the protein CATARGFSDTQYF.

This clone was detected once. The chain is built from TRBV18 and TRBJ1-1; no firm D call. Germline-derived CDR1 and CDR2 are KGHSH and LQKENI. Trimming removed 3 bases at V and 7 bases at J, with 12 bases between. The CDR3 length is 13 residues. CDR3 sequence: CASSPRGSDEAFF. As DNA, the CDR3 is TGTGCCAGCTCACCTCGAGGGTCTGATGAAGCTTTCTTT.

V and J are TRBV28 and TRBJ1-1, with D tentatively TRBD1 (5 bases). Trimming left V 3 bases short and J 2 bases short, with 7 bases between. Germline V gene data show CDR1 as MDHEN and CDR2 as SYDVKM. This CDR3 has 13 residues. The CDR3 here is CASSLGLNTEAFF. Written as DNA, the CDR3 is TGTGCCAGCAGTTTGGGACTAAACACTGAAGCTTTCTTT.

This clone appeared a few times. This chain joins TRBV10-3 and TRBJ1-1; a possible D gene is TRBD1 (6 bases). Trimming took 3 bases from V and 0 from J, leaving 8 bases between them. Germline V gene sequence: CDR1 ENHRY, CDR2 SYGVKD. This CDR3 comprises 14 residues. CDR3 sequence (DNA): TGTGCCATCAGTGACGGACAGTTGAACACTGAAGCTTTCTTT. This sequence encodes CAISDGQLNTEAFF.

J is TRBJ2-3 and V is TRBV4-1, with D possibly TRBD1 on 5 matching bases. Trimming removed 2 bases at V and 3 bases at J, with 9 bases between. The CDR3 totals 14 residues. The germline V gene has CDR1 MGHRA and CDR2 YSYEKL. The CDR3 nucleotides read TGCGCCAGCAGCCAATGGGGCATGACAGATACGCAGTATTTT. Translating it yields CASSQWGMTDTQYF.

The rearrangement links TRBV11-2 to TRBJ1-1, with D possibly matching TRBD1 (6 bases). Trimming left V 4 bases short and J 7 bases short, with 16 bases between. This CDR3 is built from 14 residues. Looked up from germline, CDR1 is SGHAT and CDR2 is FQNNGV. In nucleotides, the CDR3 is TGTGCCAGCAGCTCTCAACTGGACAGACTTGAAGCTTTCTTT. As protein: CASSSQLDRLEAFF.

The J gene is TRBJ2-1, the V gene TRBV30, with TRBD2 matching over 8 bases. The V segment lost 0 bases and the J segment 10 bases; nucleotides outside the gene matches: 2. This CDR3 contains 12 residues. Germline V gives CDR1 GTSNPN, CDR2 SVGIG (reference sequence). The CDR3: CAWSVTSEEQFF. The CDR3 nucleotides are TGTGCCTGGAGTGTGACTAGCGAGGAGCAGTTCTTC.

The CDR3 DNA reads as TGTGCCAGCAGTTATCAGGGAAGACGCGGGGAGCTGTTTTTT. Amino acids: CASSYQGRRGELFF. The chain combines TRBV6-5 with TRBJ2-2; weak D call: TRBD1 (5 bases). With 3 bases removed from V and 7 bases from J, the gap between germline ends came to 12 bases. The CDR3 is 14 residues long. CDR1 is MNHEY, CDR2 SVGAGI, per germline.

The gene calls are TRBV6-6 and TRBJ2-1, with 12 nucleotides matching TRBD2. Germline trimming cut 5 bases from V and 10 bases from J; bases unmatched to any gene: 15. CDR1 is MNHNY and CDR2 is SVGAGI in the germline V gene (reference sequence). CDR3 size: 17 residues. CDR3 DNA: TGTGCCAGCAGTCCTACCGCCTCACTAGCGGGGGGCATAGAGCAGTTCTTC. This codes for CASSPTASLAGGIEQFF.

The CDR3 here is CAWNVRGVWNQPQHF. The DNA for the CDR3 is TGTGCCTGGAATGTACGCGGGGTTTGGAATCAGCCCCAGCATTTT. The gene calls are TRBV30 and TRBJ1-5; the D is unclear. Germline assignment: CDR1 GTSNPN and CDR2 SVGIG (reference sequence). V shed 4 bases and J shed 4 bases, with 17 bases lying between them. The CDR3 extends over 15 amino acids.

This clone was seen just once. V is TRBV10-2 and J is TRBJ2-5; D is possibly TRBD1 (6 bases). The CDR3 has 15 residues. Between the trimmed V and J ends, which lost 5 bases and 1 base, there was a span of 14 bases. Germline V gene lookup returns CDR1 WSHSY and CDR2 SAAADI. CDR3 DNA: TGCGCCAGCAGTCACAATGGACAGCTCCAAGAGACCCAGTACTTC. Translation gives CASSHNGQLQETQYF.

The sample holds a few counts of this clone. This chain joins TRBV11-1 and TRBJ2-1, with 11 bases lining up with TRBD1. The CDR3 sequence is 15 residues long. V shed 5 bases and J 7 bases; nucleotides not matched to a gene: 7. Germline V gene sequence: CDR1 SGHAT, CDR2 FQDESV (reference sequence). The CDR3 loop is CASSHRDRGGNEQFF. The CDR3 region has the DNA TGTGCCAGCAGCCACCGGGACAGGGGGGGGAATGAGCAGTTCTTC.

Of note for this clone: Just one base apart from a much larger clone, this may be a read error. Other DNA sequences from this sample encode an identical CDR3 as well. The chain joins TRBV3-1 (or the pseudogene TRBV3-2) to TRBJ1-1; tentative D call: TRBD1 (5 bases). The CDR3 contains 15 residues. The germline V gene encodes CDR1 LGHDT and CDR2 YNNKEL (reference sequence). CDR3 nucleotide sequence: TGTGCCAGCAGTCAAGTCTGGCGGGGCTTTACTGAAGCTTTCTTT. Translated: CASSQVWRGFTEAFF.

V usage is TRBV9 and J usage is TRBJ2-1; the D is unclear. This CDR3 is built from 14 residues. Germline V CDR1 and CDR2: SGDLS, YYNGEE. The V gene lost 1 base and the J gene lost 7 bases, with 12 bases spanning the gap. The CDR3 bases are TGTGCCAGCAGCGTATCGTTGTTAGCTAATGAGCAGTTCTTC. Amino acids: CASSVSLLANEQFF.

The chain combines TRBV10-2 with TRBJ2-1, with D unresolved. The CDR3 contains 12 residues. V shed 0 bases and J shed 10 bases, with 7 bases lying between them. CDR1 WSHSY and CDR2 SAAADI come from the germline V gene. This CDR3 reads CASSESQYEQFF. CDR3 in DNA: TGCGCCAGCAGTGAGTCGCAGTACGAGCAGTTCTTC.

The V gene is TRBV7-3, the J gene TRBJ2-3; maybe TRBD1 (6 bases). V was trimmed by 1 base and J by 11 bases, leaving 13 bases between them. The CDR3 is 13 residues long. Per germline, CDR1 SGHTA and CDR2 FQGTGA. The CDR3 here is CASSLNGGREQYF. CDR3 sequence (DNA): TGTGCCAGCAGCTTAAATGGGGGCCGGGAGCAGTATTTT.

This clone was seen only once. This rearrangement joins TRBV29-1 to TRBJ2-3, with 10 nucleotides matching TRBD2. Per the germline V gene, CDR1 is SQVTM and CDR2 is ANQGSEA. Trimming took 6 bases from V and 6 from J; bases not matched to a gene: 9. The CDR3 is 14 amino acids. The DNA of the CDR3 is TGCAGCGTCGGGGCCAGCGGGAGGGAGGATACGCAGTATTTT. It specifies CSVGASGREDTQYF.

This clone was found a few times. The V call is TRBV7-6, the J call TRBJ1-1; a weak D match, TRBD1 (6 bases). Germline V gives CDR1 SGHVS, CDR2 FNYEAQ. The CDR3 loop spans 14 amino acids. V was cut by 3 bases and J by 4 bases, with 12 bases left in between. The CDR3 DNA follows: TGTGCCAGCAGCTTGCCAGGGGCTGGCACTGAAGCTTTCTTT. This codes for CASSLPGAGTEAFF. Based on the CDR3 plus reference TRBV7-6 and TRBJ1-1, the full variable domain is GAGVSQSPRYKVTKRGQDVALRCDPISGHVSLYWYRQALGQGPEFLTYFNYEAQQDKSGLPNDRFSAERPEGSISTLTIQRTEQRDSAMYRCASSLPGAGTEAFFGQGTRLTVV.

V and J are TRBV29-1 and TRBJ1-1; D ambiguous. Per the germline V gene, CDR1 is SQVTM and CDR2 is ANQGSEA. V gave up 4 bases and J gave up 0 bases, with 6 bases separating them. The CDR3 contains 12 residues. CDR3 residues: CSVGQVNTEAFF. DNA of the CDR3: TGCAGCGTTGGGCAGGTGAACACTGAAGCTTTCTTT.